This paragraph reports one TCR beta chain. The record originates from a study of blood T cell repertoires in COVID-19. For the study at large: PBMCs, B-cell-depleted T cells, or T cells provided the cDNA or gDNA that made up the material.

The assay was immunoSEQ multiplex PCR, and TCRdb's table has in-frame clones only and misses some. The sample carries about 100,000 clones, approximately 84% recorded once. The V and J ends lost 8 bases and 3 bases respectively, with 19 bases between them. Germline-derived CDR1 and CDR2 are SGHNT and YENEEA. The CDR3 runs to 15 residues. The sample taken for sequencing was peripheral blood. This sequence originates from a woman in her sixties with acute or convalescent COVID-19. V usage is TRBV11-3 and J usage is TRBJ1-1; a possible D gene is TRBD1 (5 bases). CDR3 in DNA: TGTGCCAGCCACCAGGCGGGCGGGGGGGACACTGAAGCTTTCTTT. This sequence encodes CASHQAGGGDTEAFF.